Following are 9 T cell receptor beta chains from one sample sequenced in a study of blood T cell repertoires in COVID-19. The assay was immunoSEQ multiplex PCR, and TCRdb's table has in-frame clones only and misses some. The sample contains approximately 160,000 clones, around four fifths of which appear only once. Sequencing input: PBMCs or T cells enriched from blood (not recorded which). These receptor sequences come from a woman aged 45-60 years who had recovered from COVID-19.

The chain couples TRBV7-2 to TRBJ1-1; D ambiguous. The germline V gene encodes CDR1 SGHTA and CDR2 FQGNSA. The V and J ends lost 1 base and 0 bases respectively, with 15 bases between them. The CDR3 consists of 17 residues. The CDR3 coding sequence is TGTGCCAGCAGCTTAGGATATCGAGGCGTCGTGAACACTGAAGCTTTCTTT. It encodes CASSLGYRGVVNTEAFF.

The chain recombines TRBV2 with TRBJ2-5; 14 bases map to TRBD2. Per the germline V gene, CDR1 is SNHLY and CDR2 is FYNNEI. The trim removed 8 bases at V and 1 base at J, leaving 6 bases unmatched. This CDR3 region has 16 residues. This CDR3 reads CASLGGTSGSQETQYF. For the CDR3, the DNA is TGTGCCAGCTTGGGCGGGACTAGCGGGAGCCAAGAGACCCAGTACTTC.

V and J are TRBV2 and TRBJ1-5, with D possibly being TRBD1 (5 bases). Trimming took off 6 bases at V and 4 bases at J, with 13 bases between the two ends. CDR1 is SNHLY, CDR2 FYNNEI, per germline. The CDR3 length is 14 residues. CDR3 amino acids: CASSAAGRNQPQHF. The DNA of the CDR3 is TGTGCCAGCAGCGCCGCAGGGAGGAATCAGCCCCAGCATTTT.

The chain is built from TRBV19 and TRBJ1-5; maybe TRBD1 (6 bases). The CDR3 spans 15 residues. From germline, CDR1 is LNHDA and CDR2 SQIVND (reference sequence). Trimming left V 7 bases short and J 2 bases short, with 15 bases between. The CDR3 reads CASTETGQGNQPQHF. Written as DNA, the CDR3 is TGTGCCAGTACGGAGACAGGACAAGGCAATCAGCCCCAGCATTTT.

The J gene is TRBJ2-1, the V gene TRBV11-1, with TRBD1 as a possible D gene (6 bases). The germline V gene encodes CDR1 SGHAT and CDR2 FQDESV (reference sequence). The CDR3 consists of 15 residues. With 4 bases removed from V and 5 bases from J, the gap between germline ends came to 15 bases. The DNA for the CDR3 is TGTGCCAGCAGCTGGGCCGGGACACCAGACAATGAGCAGTTCTTC. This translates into CASSWAGTPDNEQFF.

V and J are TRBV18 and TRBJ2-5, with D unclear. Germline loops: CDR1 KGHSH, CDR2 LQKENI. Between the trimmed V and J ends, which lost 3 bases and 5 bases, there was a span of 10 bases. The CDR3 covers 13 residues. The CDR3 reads CASSPEIVETQYF. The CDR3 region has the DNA TGTGCCAGCTCACCGGAGATTGTTGAGACCCAGTACTTC.

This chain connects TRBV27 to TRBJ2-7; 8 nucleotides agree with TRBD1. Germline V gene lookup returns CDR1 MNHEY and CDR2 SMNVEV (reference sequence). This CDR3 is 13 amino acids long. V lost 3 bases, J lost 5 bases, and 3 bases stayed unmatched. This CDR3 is CASSLTGAHEQYF. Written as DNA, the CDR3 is TGTGCCAGCAGTTTGACAGGGGCCCACGAGCAGTACTTC.

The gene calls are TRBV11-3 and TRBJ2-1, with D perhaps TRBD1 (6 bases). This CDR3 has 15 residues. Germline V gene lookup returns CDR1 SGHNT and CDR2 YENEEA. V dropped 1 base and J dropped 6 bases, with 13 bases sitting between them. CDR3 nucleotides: TGTGCCAGCAGCTTAGTTTTGGGGGCCCTCAATGAGCAGTTCTTC. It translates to CASSLVLGALNEQFF.

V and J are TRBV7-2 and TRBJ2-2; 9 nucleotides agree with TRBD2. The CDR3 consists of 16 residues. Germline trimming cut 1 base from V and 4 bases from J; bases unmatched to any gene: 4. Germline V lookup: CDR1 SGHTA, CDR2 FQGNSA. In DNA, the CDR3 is TGTGCCAGCAGCTTAGGCGGGGGGGCTCCCACCGGGGAGCTGTTTTTT. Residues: CASSLGGGAPTGELFF. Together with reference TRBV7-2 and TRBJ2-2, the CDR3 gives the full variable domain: GAGVSQSPSNKVTEKGKDVELRCDPISGHTALYWYRQSLGQGLEFLIYFQGNSAPDKSGLPSDRFSAERTGGSVSTLTIQRTQQEDSAVYLCASSLGGGAPTGELFFGEGSRLTVL.